The 19 T cell receptor beta chains listed next were all sequenced from one sample in a study of cytomegalovirus exposure and HLA in healthy donors. Use of 60 Vbeta and 13 Jbeta primers characterized the PCR. Repertoires were generated with immunoSEQ multiplex PCR, while TCRdb's copy carries only in-frame clones and drops some. The sample shows about 170,000 clones, 62% of them seen only once. Input material: PBMCs. Receptor source: a middle-aged man in good health and CMV-seronegative.

V is TRBV9 and J is TRBJ2-5, with 7 bases fitting TRBD2. This CDR3 has 17 residues. The germline CDR1 and CDR2 sequences are SGDLS and YYNGEE. Trimming took 5 bases from V and 2 from J; bases not matched to a gene: 15. The CDR3, as DNA: TGTGCCAGCAGTAAAACCCCAGCTAGCGGAATTCAAGAGACCCAGTACTTC. Translation gives CASSKTPASGIQETQYF. Combining the CDR3 with reference TRBV9 and TRBJ2-5 gives the whole variable domain DSGVTQTPKHLITATGQRVTLRCSPRSGDLSVYWYQQSLDQGLQFLIQYYNGEERAKGNILERFSAQQFPDLHSELNLSSLELGDSALYFCASSKTPASGIQETQYFGPGTRLLVL.

The V and J genes are TRBV5-1 and TRBJ1-1; 8 bases map to TRBD1. CDR3 length: 15 amino acids. From germline, CDR1 is SGHRS and CDR2 YFSETQ. The V segment lost 0 bases and the J segment 5 bases; nucleotides outside the gene matches: 6. The CDR3 is CASSLGGTGSTEAFF. CDR3 nucleotide sequence: TGCGCCAGCAGCTTGGGTGGGACAGGAAGTACTGAAGCTTTCTTT.

This clone was detected a few times. This chain connects TRBV7-2 to TRBJ2-5, with D possibly TRBD2 on 6 matching bases. The CDR3 is made up of 15 amino acids. The V end was cut by 2 bases, the J end by 1 base, with 11 bases between. CDR1 SGHTA and CDR2 FQGNSA come from the germline V gene. CDR3 nucleotides: TGTGCCAGCAGCTTACGAGGGCGGGGCCAAGAGACCCAGTACTTC. Translating it yields CASSLRGRGQETQYF.

V is TRBV6-1 and J is TRBJ2-3; 11 positions agree with TRBD2. V was clipped by 3 bases and J by 0 bases; unmatched bases: 2. Germline V gives CDR1 MNHNS, CDR2 SASEGT. This CDR3 comprises 16 residues. CDR3 in amino acids: CASSESSGGSTDTQYF. Written as DNA, the CDR3 is TGTGCCAGCAGTGAGTCTAGCGGGGGGAGCACAGATACGCAGTATTTT.

This rearrangement joins TRBV30 to TRBJ1-4; D may be TRBD1 (5 bases). CDR1 and CDR2 (germline): GTSNPN, SVGIG (reference sequence). Trimming stripped 2 bases from V and 2 bases from J, with 15 bases between. This CDR3 region has 16 residues. The CDR3 bases are TGTGCCTGGAGTCTCTACAGGACCTCGACTAATGAAAAACTGTTTTTT. This codes for CAWSLYRTSTNEKLFF.

The V gene is TRBV5-5, the J gene TRBJ2-7, with 7 bases matching TRBD2. CDR3 length: 14 amino acids. Germline V lookup: CDR1 SGHKS, CDR2 YYEKEE (reference sequence). J gave up 4 bases and V 0 bases, and 4 bases lay outside the gene matches. DNA of the CDR3: TGTGCCAGCAGCTTGGGGGTGGGGGGGTACGAGCAGTACTTC. Encoded protein: CASSLGVGGYEQYF.

The chain couples TRBV5-1 to TRBJ2-1; 11 nucleotides agree with TRBD1. The germline CDR1 and CDR2 sequences are SGHRS and YFSETQ. The CDR3 is made up of 14 amino acids. With V trimmed by 3 bases and J by 5 bases, 1 base remained unmatched. The CDR3, as DNA: TGCGCCAGCAGCTCGGACAGGGGGCACAATGAGCAGTTCTTC. Protein product: CASSSDRGHNEQFF.

This clone was detected only a few times. The chain combines TRBV28 with TRBJ2-1; 9 bases align to TRBD2. After removal of 2 bases from V and 3 bases from J, the junction contained 5 bases not matched to a gene. This CDR3 region has 16 residues. From germline, CDR1 is MDHEN and CDR2 SYDVKM. The CDR3 region has the DNA TGTGCCAGCAGTTTAGTAGCGGGAGTACTCTACAATGAGCAGTTCTTC. Amino acid sequence: CASSLVAGVLYNEQFF.

The chain employs TRBV9 and TRBJ2-5; D possibly corresponds to TRBD2 (5 bases). The J call may be in error: the DNA end matches TRBJ2-7 better. This CDR3 has 16 residues. CDR1 SGDLS and CDR2 YYNGEE come from the germline V gene. The CDR3 DNA reads TGTGCCAGCAGCGTAGCAGCCCTAGCAGGATCCTACGAGCAGTACTTC. It codes for CASSVAALAGSYEQYF.

The V call is TRBV10-2, the J call TRBJ1-1; TRBD1 might be the D (6 bases). Trimming took off 1 base at V and 11 bases at J, with 29 bases between the two ends. Germline V gene data show CDR1 as WSHSY and CDR2 as SAAADI. The CDR3 sequence is 18 residues long. The CDR3 loop reads CASSEFRGGRVDVFGAFF. The CDR3 DNA is TGCGCCAGCAGTGAGTTCCGTGGGGGCAGGGTCGACGTTTTTGGGGCTTTCTTT.

The rearrangement links TRBV5-1 to TRBJ1-2; 8 bases are a match to TRBD1. The CDR3 totals 15 residues. V was clipped by 4 bases and J by 3 bases; unmatched bases: 8. CDR1 is SGHRS and CDR2 is YFSETQ in the germline V gene. The CDR3 protein is CASSPERQGYYGYTF. The DNA for the CDR3 is TGCGCCAGCAGCCCCGAGAGACAGGGGTACTATGGCTACACCTTC.

This sequence joins TRBV7-6 and TRBJ2-7, with 10 bases matching TRBD1. Germline assignment: CDR1 SGHVS and CDR2 FNYEAQ. This CDR3 spans 16 amino acids. The J segment lost 2 bases and the V segment lost 2 bases, leaving 6 bases of the junction unmatched. CDR3 sequence reads: CASSLRPGQGTYEQYF. DNA of the CDR3: TGTGCCAGCAGCTTACGCCCGGGACAGGGGACCTACGAGCAGTACTTC.

The chain joins TRBV6-5 to TRBJ1-1, with D perhaps matching TRBD1 (5 bases). The CDR3 has 14 residues. Trimming took 8 bases from V and 4 from J, leaving 17 bases between them. Germline CDR1 is MNHEY and CDR2 is SVGAGI. This CDR3 reads CASSYMGGGTEAFF. CDR3 sequence (DNA): TGTGCCAGCTCATATATGGGGGGTGGCACTGAAGCTTTCTTT.

The chain employs TRBV7-6 and TRBJ2-7; tentative D call: TRBD2 (6 bases). The CDR3 extends over 14 amino acids. Looked up from germline, CDR1 is SGHVS and CDR2 is FNYEAQ. V was shortened by 5 bases and J by 0 bases, with 11 bases between the two germline ends. This chain's CDR3 is CASSPPGLSYEQYF. The CDR3 bases are TGTGCCAGCAGCCCACCGGGACTCTCCTACGAGCAGTACTTC.

The chain links TRBV29-1 to TRBJ2-1; 12 positions agree with TRBD2. The CDR3 runs 14 residues. V was pared by 7 bases and J by 6 bases, with 7 bases of the junction left unmatched. CDR1 and CDR2 (germline): SQVTM, ANQGSEA. CDR3 sequence (DNA): TGCAGCGCCCAAGGACTAGCGGGGTTCAATGAGCAGTTCTTC. It specifies CSAQGLAGFNEQFF.

The gene calls are TRBV27 and TRBJ1-1; 7 bases are shared with TRBD1. This CDR3 spans 14 amino acids. Germline trimming cut 5 bases from V and 2 bases from J; bases unmatched to any gene: 5. CDR1 is MNHEY, CDR2 SMNVEV, per germline (reference sequence). The CDR3 DNA follows: TGTGCCAGCAGTAAACACAGGGGTAACACTGAAGCTTTCTTT. Residues: CASSKHRGNTEAFF.

This clone appeared a few times. The rearrangement joins TRBV29-1 to TRBJ2-1, with D unclear. Trimming cost V 3 bases and J 0 bases, with 9 bases left between them. Germline V gene lookup returns CDR1 SQVTM and CDR2 ANQGSEA. The CDR3 spans 14 residues. CDR3 amino acids: CSVDRQPSYNEQFF. CDR3 in DNA: TGCAGCGTTGACAGGCAGCCCTCCTACAATGAGCAGTTCTTC.

There are a few counts of this clone. The chain employs TRBV28 and TRBJ1-5, with TRBD1 as a possible D gene (6 bases). V was cut by 3 bases and J by 1 base, with 13 bases left in between. CDR1 is MDHEN, CDR2 SYDVKM, per germline. The CDR3 loop spans 16 amino acids. The CDR3 DNA follows: TGTGCCAGCAGTTTGCCTACAGGGTTGAGCAATCAGCCCCAGCATTTT. Protein sequence: CASSLPTGLSNQPQHF. The full variable domain, rest sourced from reference TRBV28 and TRBJ1-5, is DVKVTQSSRYLVKRTGEKVFLECVQDMDHENMFWYRQDPGLGLRLIYFSYDVKMKEKGDIPEGYSVSREKKERFSLILESASTNQTSMYLCASSLPTGLSNQPQHFGDGTRLSIL.

The chain carries TRBV2 and TRBJ2-5; 11 bases map to TRBD1. This CDR3 is built from 16 residues. Germline assignment: CDR1 SNHLY and CDR2 FYNNEI. Trimming took 7 bases from V and 5 from J; bases not matched to a gene: 12. The CDR3 DNA sequence: TGTGCCAGCACCCCCATAGGACAGGGGGCTTGGGAGACCCAGTACTTC. This encodes CASTPIGQGAWETQYF.